Below, 16 T cell receptor beta chains from the same sample are listed, as sequenced in a study of early T cells in non-severe SARS-CoV-2 infection. Each CDR3 protein gets one entry after TCRdb re-called the 5' RACE reads with MiXCR. Found here are about 42,000 distinct CDR3 sequences, approximately 6.9% of them singletons; the top ten hold roughly 4.8%. Sample: whole blood. The receptors stem from an adult who was a healthcare worker with PCR-confirmed SARS-CoV-2 infection or an uninfected control (not recorded which).

The table lists this clonotype with many counts. The chain recombines TRBV4-2 with TRBJ2-1; 9 bases line up with TRBD2. V dropped 1 base and J dropped 6; count of bases not matched to a gene: 10. The V gene's germline CDR1 is LGHNA and CDR2 YNFKEQ. CDR3 size: 17 residues. DNA for the CDR3: TGTGCCAGCAGCCAAGTTACGCGGGGGGGCCGCGGCAATGAGCAGTTCTTC. Translated: CASSQVTRGGRGNEQFF.

In its sample, this clonotype was seen many times. This chain links TRBV7-8 with TRBJ1-5, with no clear D. Trimming took 5 bases from V and 6 from J, leaving 14 bases between them. The CDR3 is 14 amino acids. Germline CDR1 reads SGHVS; CDR2 reads FQNEAQ. The DNA of the CDR3 is TGTGCCAGCAGCGGCCCCCTCGCGGGTCAGCCCCAGCATTTT. It yields the protein CASSGPLAGQPQHF.

V and J are TRBV5-1 and TRBJ2-1, with a tentative D call TRBD2 (6 bases). The CDR3 has 14 residues. V gave up 4 bases and J gave up 2 bases, with 10 bases separating them. Germline V CDR1 and CDR2: SGHRS, YFSETQ. The CDR3 sequence: CASSPTGAYNEQFF. The CDR3 DNA sequence: TGCGCCAGCAGCCCTACGGGGGCCTACAATGAGCAGTTCTTC.

This clonotype was counted only a few times. J is TRBJ2-7 and V is TRBV7-9, with TRBD1 identical over 9 bases. The germline gives CDR1 SEHNR, CDR2 FQNEAQ (reference sequence). J gave up 6 bases and V 1 base, and 7 bases lay outside the gene matches. CDR3 length equals 15 residues. The CDR3 DNA follows: TGTGCCAGCAGCTTAGTAAGACAGGGGGGCACCGAGCAGTACTTC. Translation: CASSLVRQGGTEQYF.

This clonotype was observed many times. The V call is TRBV7-9, the J call TRBJ1-5; D may be TRBD1 (5 bases). Per the germline V gene, CDR1 is SEHNR and CDR2 is FQNEAQ (reference sequence). The CDR3 sequence is 12 residues long. The V end was cut by 7 bases, the J end by 3 bases, with 7 bases between. In nucleotides, the CDR3 is TGTGCCAGCACACAGGACAATCAGCCCCAGCATTTT. It specifies CASTQDNQPQHF.

This clonotype was seen more than once but under ten times. The chain combines TRBV5-1 with TRBJ1-1; D is ambiguous. Trimming took off 0 bases at V and 1 base at J, with 19 bases between the two ends. There are 18 residues in the CDR3. CDR1 is SGHRS, CDR2 YFSETQ, per germline. The CDR3 sequence is CASSLALRSTLTNTEAFF. The CDR3 DNA reads as TGCGCCAGCAGCTTGGCCCTTAGATCCACCCTGACGAACACTGAAGCTTTCTTT. Using reference TRBV5-1 and TRBJ1-1 for the parts outside the CDR3, the full variable domain is KAGVTQTPRYLIKTRGQQVTLSCSPISGHRSVSWYQQTPGQGLQFLFEYFSETQRNKGNFPGRFSGRQFSNSRSEMNVSTLELGDSALYLCASSLALRSTLTNTEAFFGQGTRLTVV.

This clonotype was seen a few times. The V call is TRBV7-9, the J call TRBJ2-3; D perhaps matches TRBD2 (5 bases). The V end lost 5 bases, the J end lost 0 bases, and 15 bases lay between the germline ends. The CDR3 extends over 16 amino acids. The germline V gene encodes CDR1 SEHNR and CDR2 FQNEAQ (reference sequence). For the CDR3, the DNA is TGTGCCAGCAGCCCCCTTGACGGGATTAGCACAGATACGCAGTATTTT. Translated: CASSPLDGISTDTQYF. The entire variable domain, with the rest obtained from reference TRBV7-9 and TRBJ2-3, is as follows: DTGVSQNPRHKITKRGQNVTFRCDPISEHNRLYWYRQTLGQGPEFLTYFQNEAQLEKSRLLSDRFSAERPKGSFSTLEIQRTEQGDSAMYLCASSPLDGISTDTQYFGPGTRLTVL.

The rearrangement uses TRBV10-3 and TRBJ1-3; D remains unclear. This CDR3 comprises 12 residues. The germline V and J ends were trimmed by 6 bases and 0 bases, with 3 bases remaining between them. Germline CDR1 and CDR2: ENHRY and SYGVKD. CDR3 nucleotide sequence: TGTGCCATCAGGCCCTCTGGAAACACCATATATTTT. Translating gives CAIRPSGNTIYF.

This clonotype was counted a few times. The chain combines TRBV10-3 with TRBJ2-1, with D possibly matching TRBD1 (6 bases). The CDR3 loop spans 16 amino acids. V dropped 0 bases and J dropped 7 bases, with 16 bases sitting between them. Germline V gene lookup returns CDR1 ENHRY and CDR2 SYGVKD. The CDR3 DNA follows: TGTGCCATCAGTGAGTCTGGGGGCGTAAGGTTGAATGAGCAGTTCTTC. It is translated as CAISESGGVRLNEQFF.

V usage is TRBV4-3 and J usage is TRBJ2-3; 7 bases match TRBD2. There are 17 residues in the CDR3. V lost 0 bases and J lost 3; bases outside the gene matches: 9. The germline V gene has CDR1 LGHNA and CDR2 YSLEER. Here the CDR3 DNA reads TGCGCCAGCAGCCAAGAATGGCGGGGGAGCCGGACAGATACGCAGTATTTT. The encoded protein is CASSQEWRGSRTDTQYF.

This clonotype was found many times. The V and J genes are TRBV6-6 and TRBJ2-3; either TRBD1 or TRBD2 may supply D (6 bases each). V lost 2 bases to trimming and J lost 4 bases, with 10 bases between them. The germline gives CDR1 MNHNY, CDR2 SVGAGI (reference sequence). The CDR3 length is 14 residues. The CDR3 nucleotides read TGTGCCAGCAGTTACGGGGGGCCGCCAGATACGCAGTATTTT. Translating it yields CASSYGGPPDTQYF.

This clonotype was recorded at least ten times. CDR3 loop: CAWAENSPLHF. The CDR3 DNA reads as TGTGCCTGGGCGGAAAATTCACCCCTCCACTTT. The genes are TRBV30 and TRBJ1-6; D unresolved. Germline CDR1 reads GTSNPN; CDR2 reads SVGIG (reference sequence). The CDR3 consists of 11 residues. The V end lost 5 bases, the J end lost 7 bases, and 6 bases lay between the germline ends.

This clonotype showed up many times. The chain joins TRBV7-9 to TRBJ1-1; perhaps TRBD1 as D (5 bases). CDR1 SEHNR and CDR2 FQNEAQ come from the germline V gene (reference sequence). V dropped 7 bases and J dropped 6 bases, with 15 bases sitting between them. The CDR3 consists of 13 residues. CDR3 sequence: CASTIPRGAEAFF. CDR3 in DNA: TGTGCCAGCACCATACCTCGGGGCGCTGAAGCTTTCTTT.

Ten or more counts support this clonotype. The V call is TRBV7-9, the J call TRBJ2-5; a weak D match, TRBD2 (6 bases). The CDR3 has 14 amino acids. Trimming took off 5 bases at V and 6 bases at J, with 16 bases between the two ends. Looked up from germline, CDR1 is SEHNR and CDR2 is FQNEAQ (reference sequence). The DNA of the CDR3 is TGTGCCAGCAGCCCCCCTTCGGAGGGGCAGACCCAGTACTTC. Amino acids: CASSPPSEGQTQYF.

This sequence joins TRBV10-3 and TRBJ2-2; D possibly corresponds to TRBD1 (6 bases). The CDR3 spans 15 residues. The V gene's germline CDR1 is ENHRY and CDR2 SYGVKD. V was trimmed by 4 bases and J by 2 bases, leaving 11 bases between them. CDR3 sequence: CAISGDRSNTGELFF. Here the CDR3 DNA reads TGTGCCATCAGTGGAGACAGGAGCAACACCGGGGAGCTGTTTTTT.

This clonotype was picked up many times. The V call is TRBV18, the J call TRBJ2-5; D gene ambiguous. The CDR3 contains 13 residues. Per the germline V gene, CDR1 is KGHSH and CDR2 is LQKENI. V was cut by 1 base and J by 5 bases, with 8 bases left in between. This chain's CDR3 is CASSPQAMETQYF. As DNA, the CDR3 is TGTGCCAGCTCACCACAGGCAATGGAGACCCAGTACTTC. Filled out from reference TRBV18 and TRBJ2-5, the complete variable domain reads NAGVMQNPRHLVRRRGQEARLRCSPMKGHSHVYWYRQLPEEGLKFMVYLQKENIIDESGMPKERFSAEFPKEGPSILRIQQVVRGDSAAYFCASSPQAMETQYFGPGTRLLVL.